What follows are 28 T cell receptor beta chains derived from one specimen sequenced in a study of T cells after yellow fever vaccination. TCRdb itself ran the 5' RACE reads through MiXCR, one entry per CDR3 protein. Of fewer than 450,000 distinct CDR3 sequences listed, 11% are singletons. Sequences were derived from PBMCs, sampled on the day of the first yellow fever vaccination. These receptors originate from a man aged 18 to 29 who received the YFV17D yellow fever vaccine.

This clonotype was detected only a few times. The J gene is TRBJ2-3, the V gene TRBV4-3; a weak D match, TRBD1 (6 bases). With 2 bases removed from V and 0 bases from J, the gap between germline ends came to 15 bases. Germline V gives CDR1 LGHNA, CDR2 YSLEER. The CDR3 has 17 residues. The CDR3 loop is CASSQNNRETSTDTQYF. In DNA, the CDR3 is TGCGCCAGCAGCCAAAACAACAGGGAAACTAGCACAGATACGCAGTATTTT.

The genes are TRBV5-4 and TRBJ2-5; TRBD2 agrees at 7 bases. Germline CDR1 and CDR2: SGHNT and YYREEE (reference sequence). The V segment lost 3 bases and the J segment 5 bases; nucleotides outside the gene matches: 7. The CDR3 sequence is 14 residues long. Here the CDR3 DNA reads TGTGCCAGCAGCTCGAGCGGGGCCTTGGAGACCCAGTACTTC. Translation gives CASSSSGALETQYF.

This clonotype has just a few counts. The V call is TRBV6-2 or TRBV6-3, the J call TRBJ1-4; D possibly corresponds to TRBD1 (6 bases). Per the germline V gene, CDR1 is MNHEY and CDR2 is SVGEGT. The CDR3 has 11 residues. V was pared by 8 bases and J by 9 bases, with 10 bases between. The CDR3 sequence is CASATGKKLFF. As DNA, the CDR3 is TGTGCCAGCGCAACAGGGAAAAAACTGTTTTTT.

The chain combines TRBV5-6 with TRBJ1-2; tentatively, D is TRBD1 (5 bases). V lost 8 bases to trimming and J lost 6 bases, with 17 bases between them. CDR3 size: 13 residues. In germline, CDR1 is SGHDT, CDR2 YYEEEE. This CDR3 is CAREGSSLDGYTF. CDR3 sequence (DNA): TGTGCCAGGGAGGGGTCCTCCCTTGATGGCTACACCTTC.

This sequence joins TRBV10-3 and TRBJ2-2, with TRBD1 as a possible D gene (5 bases). Deletions cut 9 bases from V and 7 bases from J, with 9 bases between. The CDR3 runs to 11 residues. Germline CDR1 and CDR2: ENHRY and SYGVKD. CDR3 region: CAIRGNGELFF. Here the CDR3 DNA reads TGTGCCATAAGGGGTAACGGGGAGCTGTTTTTT.

This clonotype was observed at least ten times. The chain combines TRBV5-5 with TRBJ2-1, with a weak D call TRBD2 (5 bases). There are 12 residues in the CDR3. Germline values: CDR1 SGHKS, CDR2 YYEKEE (reference sequence). The germline V and J ends were trimmed by 2 bases and 8 bases, with 8 bases remaining between them. This chain's CDR3 is CASSFGLYEQFF. The CDR3 nucleotides read TGTGCCAGCAGCTTTGGACTCTATGAGCAGTTCTTC.

This clonotype appeared a few times. CDR3 in amino acids: CASSPRFLAGEETQYF. CDR3 nucleotides: TGTGCCAGCTCACCACGTTTCCTAGCGGGGGAAGAGACCCAGTACTTC. The chain couples TRBV18 to TRBJ2-5; 10 bases map to TRBD2. Looked up from germline, CDR1 is KGHSH and CDR2 is LQKENI. There are 16 residues in the CDR3. The V and J ends lost 1 base and 3 bases, in that order; junction bases with no gene match: 5. The variable domain in full, with the rest retrieved from reference TRBV18 and TRBJ2-5, is NAGVMQNPRHLVRRRGQEARLRCSPMKGHSHVYWYRQLPEEGLKFMVYLQKENIIDESGMPKERFSAEFPKEGPSILRIQQVVRGDSAAYFCASSPRFLAGEETQYFGPGTRLLVL.

This clonotype was seen only a few times. The rearrangement joins TRBV30 to TRBJ2-7; 8 nucleotides agree with TRBD1. Looked up from germline, CDR1 is GTSNPN and CDR2 is SVGIG (reference sequence). The CDR3 runs 14 residues. The V segment lost 0 bases and the J segment 2 bases; nucleotides outside the gene matches: 3. CDR3 sequence reads: CAWSVGTGAYEQYF. The CDR3 DNA reads TGTGCCTGGAGTGTTGGGACAGGTGCCTACGAGCAGTACTTC.

The CDR3 region is CSASKQRYSNQPQHF. In DNA form, the CDR3 reads TGCAGTGCTAGCAAACAAAGGTATAGCAATCAGCCCCAGCATTTT. The chain carries TRBV20-1 and TRBJ1-5, with D unresolved. This CDR3 contains 15 residues. Trimming pared 3 bases from V and 0 bases from J, leaving 12 bases between. Germline V gene lookup returns CDR1 DFQATT and CDR2 SNEGSKA (reference sequence).

The chain recombines TRBV11-3 with TRBJ2-5; 8 bases align to TRBD2. The CDR3 contains 14 residues. V trimming: 6 bases; J trimming: 2 bases; junction bases outside the gene matches: 5. The germline V gene has CDR1 SGHNT and CDR2 YENEEA. CDR3 region: CASSSGGAQETQYF. CDR3 DNA: TGTGCCAGCAGTTCGGGGGGGGCACAAGAGACCCAGTACTTC.

The sample holds many counts of this clonotype. This sequence joins TRBV25-1 and TRBJ1-4; D gene unclear. CDR3 length equals 13 residues. The V gene lost 1 base and the J gene lost 3 bases, with 3 bases spanning the gap. Germline V gives CDR1 MGHDK, CDR2 SYGVNS. CDR3 nucleotide sequence: TGTGCCAGCAGTGAATCCCCTAATGAAAAACTGTTTTTT. Residues: CASSESPNEKLFF.

J is TRBJ2-5 and V is TRBV28; 9 bases agree with TRBD1. The CDR3 contains 16 residues. The V gene's germline CDR1 is MDHEN and CDR2 SYDVKM. With 6 bases clipped from V and 1 base from J, the junction kept 9 bases outside the gene matches. The chain's CDR3 is CASRTTGTGSQETQYF. CDR3 sequence (DNA): TGTGCCAGCAGAACCACCGGGACAGGGAGCCAAGAGACCCAGTACTTC.

This chain connects TRBV5-5 to TRBJ2-2, with unresolved D. Trimming took off 3 bases at V and 3 bases at J, with 9 bases between the two ends. CDR3 length equals 14 residues. CDR1 is SGHKS, CDR2 YYEKEE, per germline (reference sequence). Here the CDR3 reads CASSWTDDTGELFF. Written as DNA, the CDR3 is TGTGCCAGCAGCTGGACGGACGACACCGGGGAGCTGTTTTTT.

This clonotype was picked up a small number of times. The chain joins TRBV4-1 to TRBJ2-5, with TRBD2 matching 9 bases. The CDR3 runs 16 residues. V trimming: 6 bases; J trimming: 5 bases; junction bases outside the gene matches: 13. The germline V gene encodes CDR1 MGHRA and CDR2 YSYEKL. CDR3 nucleotides: TGCGCCAGCAGACACAGTCCCGGGACTAGCCGGGAGACCCAGTACTTC. This gives the protein CASRHSPGTSRETQYF.

The chain links TRBV7-6 to TRBJ2-2, with a possible D match to TRBD1 (5 bases). The CDR3 extends over 16 amino acids. V shed 0 bases and J shed 4 bases, with 12 bases lying between them. In germline, CDR1 is SGHVS, CDR2 FNYEAQ. CDR3 coding DNA: TGTGCCAGCAGCTTAGCCCAGGGCGTCATCACCGGGGAGCTGTTTTTT. Its translation is CASSLAQGVITGELFF.

The V call is TRBV5-1, the J call TRBJ2-3, with 8 bases lining up with TRBD2. Germline CDR1 is SGHRS and CDR2 is YFSETQ. J was trimmed by 1 base and V by 4 bases; bases with no gene match: 8. The CDR3 consists of 16 residues. CDR3 sequence: CASSQTGTSRTDTQYF. The CDR3 DNA reads as TGCGCCAGCAGCCAAACCGGGACTAGTCGCACAGATACGCAGTATTTT.

The gene calls are TRBV19 and TRBJ1-2; no clear D. V dropped 7 bases and J dropped 0 bases, with 6 bases sitting between them. Germline assignment: CDR1 LNHDA and CDR2 SQIVND (reference sequence). CDR3 size: 12 residues. This CDR3 is CASNRPNYGYTF. As DNA, the CDR3 is TGTGCCAGTAATCGGCCTAACTATGGCTACACCTTC.

The rearrangement uses TRBV18 and TRBJ1-1; 8 nucleotides match TRBD1. Looked up from germline, CDR1 is KGHSH and CDR2 is LQKENI. This CDR3 region has 17 residues. The V gene end was trimmed by 4 bases and the J gene end by 4 bases; junction bases not matched to a gene: 14. CDR3 nucleotide sequence: TGTGCCAGCTCACTGTACCCACAGGGGGAAGGTAGCACTGAAGCTTTCTTT. This sequence encodes CASSLYPQGEGSTEAFF.

This clonotype was counted only a few times. The chain couples TRBV7-9 to TRBJ2-1; D may match TRBD1 or TRBD2 (5 bases each). Germline V gene lookup returns CDR1 SEHNR and CDR2 FQNEAQ (reference sequence). V gave up 0 bases and J gave up 10 bases, with 16 bases separating them. CDR3 size: 15 residues. The CDR3 sequence is CASSLASGTHGEQFF. Written as DNA, the CDR3 is TGTGCCAGCAGCTTAGCATCGGGGACCCACGGGGAGCAGTTCTTC.

This clonotype showed up just a few times. V and J are TRBV5-1 and TRBJ1-1, with D perhaps TRBD1 (6 bases). This CDR3 has 14 amino acids. Germline V lookup: CDR1 SGHRS, CDR2 YFSETQ. With 3 bases removed from V and 1 base from J, the gap between germline ends came to 10 bases. The CDR3 sequence: CASSWTVQNTEAFF. CDR3 sequence (DNA): TGCGCCAGCAGCTGGACAGTCCAGAACACTGAAGCTTTCTTT.

The chain is built from TRBV12-5 and TRBJ2-5; 8 bases fit TRBD1. This CDR3 comprises 14 residues. Trimming at V came to 6 bases and at J to 5 bases, leaving 8 bases not matched to a gene. CDR1 LGHNT and CDR2 FRNRAP come from the germline V gene. CDR3 loop: CASGLGQGTETQYF. The CDR3 coding sequence is TGTGCTAGTGGCTTAGGACAGGGTACGGAGACCCAGTACTTC.

The CDR3 nucleotides are TGTGCCAGCAGCCGTCCCTCAGCGAAGCTCACAGATACGCAGTATTTT. This translates into CASSRPSAKLTDTQYF. The chain recombines TRBV7-9 with TRBJ2-3; D gene unclear. The germline V gene encodes CDR1 SEHNR and CDR2 FQNEAQ (reference sequence). The CDR3 is made up of 16 amino acids. The V end was cut by 5 bases, the J end by 2 bases, with 17 bases between.

The V gene is TRBV11-2, the J gene TRBJ2-3, with 10 nucleotides matching TRBD2. Germline V gene data show CDR1 as SGHAT and CDR2 as FQNNGV. This CDR3 contains 15 residues. J gave up 4 bases and V 2 bases, and 3 bases lay outside the gene matches. The chain's CDR3 is CASSLLLAGPDTQYF. The CDR3 DNA reads TGTGCCAGCAGCTTATTACTAGCGGGGCCAGATACGCAGTATTTT.

The rearrangement uses TRBV7-9 and TRBJ2-3; unclear D gene. CDR3 size: 15 residues. Trimming took 6 bases from V and 0 from J, leaving 13 bases between them. Germline V CDR1 and CDR2: SEHNR, FQNEAQ (reference sequence). CDR3 DNA: TGTGCCAGCAGACCCGACGTTGCTAGCACAGATACGCAGTATTTT. It translates to CASRPDVASTDTQYF.

The genes are TRBV5-5 and TRBJ1-1, with D unclear. CDR1 and CDR2 (germline): SGHKS, YYEKEE (reference sequence). The V and J ends lost 6 bases and 0 bases respectively, with 18 bases between them. This CDR3 region has 16 residues. The CDR3 nucleotides read TGTGCCAGCACCCCCTCGCCGCGTACAGTGAACACTGAAGCTTTCTTT. It is translated as CASTPSPRTVNTEAFF.

Turning to this clonotype: The conserved phenylalanine or tryptophan is not found at the CDR3 terminus, so this likely reflects a read error. The rearrangement links TRBV25-1 to TRBJ2-1, with 8 bases that match TRBD2. The CDR3 runs 14 residues. Germline trimming cut 3 bases from V and 4 bases from J; bases unmatched to any gene: 2. Germline loops: CDR1 MGHDK, CDR2 SYGVNS. CDR3 DNA sequence: TGTGCCAGCAGTGACAGCGGGGGTTACAATGAGCAGTTCTAC. Its translation: CASSDSGGYNEQFY.

This clonotype was seen a handful of times. CDR3 loop: CASSSPGRGRVTEAFF. CDR3 coding DNA: TGTGCCAGCAGTTCCCCGGGGAGGGGGCGAGTCACTGAAGCTTTCTTT. V and J are TRBV12-3 or TRBV12-4 and TRBJ1-1, with 7 positions matching TRBD1. The CDR3 length is 16 residues. Trimming at V came to 4 bases and at J to 4 bases, leaving 12 bases not matched to a gene.

This clonotype was observed at least ten times. This chain uses TRBV7-3 with TRBJ2-7, with unresolved D. This CDR3 has 11 residues. V was shortened by 7 bases and J by 0 bases, with 4 bases between the two germline ends. Germline assignment: CDR1 SGHTA and CDR2 FQGTGA. DNA for the CDR3: TGTGCCAGCACCTTCTCCTACGAGCAGTACTTC. Residues: CASTFSYEQYF.